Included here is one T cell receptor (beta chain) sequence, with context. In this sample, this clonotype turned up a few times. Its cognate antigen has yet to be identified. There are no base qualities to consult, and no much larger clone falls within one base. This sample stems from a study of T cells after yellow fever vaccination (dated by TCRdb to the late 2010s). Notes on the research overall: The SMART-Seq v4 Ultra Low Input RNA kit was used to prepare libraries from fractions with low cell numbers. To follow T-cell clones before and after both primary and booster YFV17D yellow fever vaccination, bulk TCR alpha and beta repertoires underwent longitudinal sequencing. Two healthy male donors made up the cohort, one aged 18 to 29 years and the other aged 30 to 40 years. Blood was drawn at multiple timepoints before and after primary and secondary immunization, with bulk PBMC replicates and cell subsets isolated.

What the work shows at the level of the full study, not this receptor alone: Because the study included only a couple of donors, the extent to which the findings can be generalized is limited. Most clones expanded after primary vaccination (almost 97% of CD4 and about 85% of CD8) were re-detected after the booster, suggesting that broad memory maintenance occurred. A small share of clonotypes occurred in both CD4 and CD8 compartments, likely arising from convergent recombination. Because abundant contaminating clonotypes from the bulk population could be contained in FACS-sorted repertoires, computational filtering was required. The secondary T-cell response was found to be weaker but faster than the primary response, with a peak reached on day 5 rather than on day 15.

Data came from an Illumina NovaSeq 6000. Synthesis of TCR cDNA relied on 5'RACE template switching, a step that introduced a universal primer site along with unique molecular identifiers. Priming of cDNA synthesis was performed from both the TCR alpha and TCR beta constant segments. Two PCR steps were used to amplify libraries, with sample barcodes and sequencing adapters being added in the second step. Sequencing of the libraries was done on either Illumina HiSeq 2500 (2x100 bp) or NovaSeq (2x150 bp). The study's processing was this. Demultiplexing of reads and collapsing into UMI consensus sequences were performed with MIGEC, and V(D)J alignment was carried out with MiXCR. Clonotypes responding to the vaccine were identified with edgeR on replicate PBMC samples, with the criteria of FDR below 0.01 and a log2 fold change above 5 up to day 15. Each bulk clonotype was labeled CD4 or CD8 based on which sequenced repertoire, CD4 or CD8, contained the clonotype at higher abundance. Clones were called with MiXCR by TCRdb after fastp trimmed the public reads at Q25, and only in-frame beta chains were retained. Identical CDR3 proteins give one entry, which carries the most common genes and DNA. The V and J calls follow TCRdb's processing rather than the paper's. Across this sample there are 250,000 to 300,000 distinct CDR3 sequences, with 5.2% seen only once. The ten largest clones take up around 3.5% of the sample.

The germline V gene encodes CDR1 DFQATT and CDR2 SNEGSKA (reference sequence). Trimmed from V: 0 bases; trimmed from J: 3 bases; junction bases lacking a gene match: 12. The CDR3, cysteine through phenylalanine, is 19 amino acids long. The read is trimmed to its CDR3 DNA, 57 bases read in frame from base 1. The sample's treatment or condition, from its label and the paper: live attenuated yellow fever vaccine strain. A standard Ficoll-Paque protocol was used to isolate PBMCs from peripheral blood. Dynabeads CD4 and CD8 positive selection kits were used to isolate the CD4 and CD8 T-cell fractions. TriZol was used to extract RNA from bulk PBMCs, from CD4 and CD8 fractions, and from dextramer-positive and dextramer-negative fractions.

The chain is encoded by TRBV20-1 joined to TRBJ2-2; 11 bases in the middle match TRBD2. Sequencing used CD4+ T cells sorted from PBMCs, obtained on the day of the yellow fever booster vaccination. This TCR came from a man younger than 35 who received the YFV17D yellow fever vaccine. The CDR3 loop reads CSARDWGGTSGGHTGELFF. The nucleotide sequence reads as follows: TGCAGTGCTAGAGATTGGGGCGGTACTAGCGGGGGTCACACCGGGGAGCTGTTTTTT.